Below are 29 T cell receptor beta chains sequenced from a single sample in a study of identifying expanded T cells in peripheral blood. The table came from immunoSEQ multiplex PCR; TCRdb's copy has only in-frame clones and leaves some out. The repertoire consists of 91,000 or so clones, with 88% occurring once and the leading ten covering about 4.2%. The sample taken for sequencing was blood. The receptors derive from a person aged 18 to 70 in good health.

The chain links TRBV7-9 to TRBJ2-1; TRBD2 is a possible D gene (5 bases). Germline CDR1 and CDR2: SEHNR and FQNEAQ (reference sequence). Trimming shortened V by 5 bases and J by 7 bases, and 18 bases separated the two germline ends. CDR3 length: 15 amino acids. CDR3 nucleotides: TGTGCCAGCAGCCCAGGAGCGGTGGCTAGAAATGAGCAGTTCTTC. Translation: CASSPGAVARNEQFF.

This rearrangement joins TRBV5-1 to TRBJ1-2; 7 bases match TRBD1. Per germline, CDR1 SGHRS and CDR2 YFSETQ. The CDR3 covers 13 residues. V shed 4 bases, J shed 5 bases, and the junction held 5 bases outside the gene matches. As DNA, the CDR3 is TGCGCCAGCAGCGGACAGGTCCAATATGGCTACACCTTC. Protein sequence: CASSGQVQYGYTF.

The chain has TRBV7-9 and TRBJ1-3, with D perhaps matching TRBD1 (6 bases). This CDR3 comprises 14 residues. CDR1 SEHNR and CDR2 FQNEAQ come from the germline V gene (reference sequence). The V end lost 1 base, the J end lost 7 bases, and 11 bases lay between the germline ends. CDR3 loop: CASSLVQGTNTIYF. The CDR3 region has the DNA TGTGCCAGCAGCTTAGTACAGGGAACCAACACCATATATTTT.

The chain carries TRBV14 and TRBJ1-6; D gene unclear. Trimming shortened V by 5 bases and J by 9 bases, and 2 bases separated the two germline ends. CDR1 is SGHDN, CDR2 FVKESK, per germline. This CDR3 is built from 10 residues. CDR3 sequence (DNA): TGTGCCAGCAGCGGTTCACCCCTCCACTTT. Encoded protein: CASSGSPLHF. The full variable domain, in which reference TRBV14 and TRBJ1-6 provide the parts outside the CDR3, is EAGVTQFPSHSVIEKGQTVTLRCDPISGHDNLYWYRRVMGKEIKFLLHFVKESKQDESGMPNNRFLAERTGGTYSTLKVQPAELEDSGVYFCASSGSPLHFGNGTRLTVT.

The chain employs TRBV28 and TRBJ2-2, with D hard to call. CDR1 and CDR2 (germline): MDHEN, SYDVKM. This CDR3 has 15 amino acids. V was shortened by 11 bases and J by 4 bases, with 20 bases between the two germline ends. CDR3 region: CAGSRVLAGTGELFF. CDR3 nucleotide sequence: TGTGCCGGCTCTCGGGTCCTCGCCGGCACCGGGGAGCTGTTTTTT.

This clone has a single count. The J gene is TRBJ2-5, the V gene TRBV4-1; D is unresolved. The V gene lost 0 bases and the J gene lost 2 bases, with 16 bases spanning the gap. The CDR3 runs to 17 residues. Germline CDR1 reads MGHRA; CDR2 reads YSYEKL. The CDR3, as DNA: TGCGCCAGCAGCCAAGACCTGAGACAAAGAAAACAAGAGACCCAGTACTTC. It codes for CASSQDLRQRKQETQYF.

The chain combines TRBV11-2 with TRBJ2-7, with TRBD2 matching over 10 bases. The CDR3 extends over 16 amino acids. Unmatched junction bases numbered 4, after V lost 2 bases and J lost 0 bases. Per the germline V gene, CDR1 is SGHAT and CDR2 is FQNNGV. CDR3 residues: CASSLRLAGASYEQYF. CDR3 bases: TGTGCCAGCAGCTTAAGGCTAGCGGGGGCCTCCTACGAGCAGTACTTC.

The chain is built from TRBV6-1 and TRBJ1-2; D is ambiguous. This CDR3 is built from 11 residues. Germline V CDR1 and CDR2: MNHNS, SASEGT. V was trimmed by 0 bases and J by 5 bases, leaving 1 base between them. The CDR3 DNA is TGTGCCAGCAGTGAAGCGTATGGCTACACCTTC. Translating it yields CASSEAYGYTF.

The genes are TRBV27 and TRBJ2-3, with 7 positions matching TRBD1. This CDR3 contains 16 residues. After removal of 3 bases from V and 1 base from J, the junction contained 7 bases not matched to a gene. Germline loops: CDR1 MNHEY, CDR2 SMNVEV (reference sequence). Here the CDR3 reads CASSFSGTERTDTQYF. CDR3 in DNA: TGTGCCAGCAGTTTTTCCGGGACAGAGCGCACAGATACGCAGTATTTT.

J is TRBJ2-7 and V is TRBV27; 9 nucleotides match TRBD1. Losses at the gene ends were 3 bases for V and 0 bases for J; bases not matched to a gene: 6. Germline CDR1 reads MNHEY; CDR2 reads SMNVEV (reference sequence). The CDR3 loop spans 16 amino acids. The CDR3, as DNA: TGTGCCAGCAGTTTCTTGGACAGGGGATGCTCCTACGAGCAGTACTTC. Translating gives CASSFLDRGCSYEQYF.

The J gene is TRBJ1-1, the V gene TRBV6-5; 10 bases line up with TRBD1. Per the germline V gene, CDR1 is MNHEY and CDR2 is SVGAGI. The CDR3 spans 15 residues. V dropped 5 bases and J dropped 4; count of bases not matched to a gene: 7. CDR3 residues: CASSPPGQGSTEAFF. The CDR3 DNA reads TGTGCCAGCAGTCCTCCGGGACAGGGGAGCACTGAAGCTTTCTTT.

V gene TRBV7-2 combines with J gene TRBJ2-3; D is ambiguous. The germline gives CDR1 SGHTA, CDR2 FQGNSA. This CDR3 has 19 residues. The ends were cut back, 1 base at V and 0 bases at J, with 20 bases in the middle. The CDR3 loop is CASSLGRRKRETSTDTQYF. The CDR3 DNA is TGTGCCAGCAGCTTAGGACGCCGAAAGCGAGAAACGAGCACAGATACGCAGTATTTT. Drawing the rest from reference TRBV7-2 and TRBJ2-3, the complete variable domain is GAGVSQSPSNKVTEKGKDVELRCDPISGHTALYWYRQSLGQGLEFLIYFQGNSAPDKSGLPSDRFSAERTGGSVSTLTIQRTQQEDSAVYLCASSLGRRKRETSTDTQYFGPGTRLTVL.

The chain couples TRBV4-2 to TRBJ2-7; tentative D call: TRBD1 (5 bases). The CDR3 has 14 amino acids. Germline CDR1 and CDR2: LGHNA and YNFKEQ. Trimming took off 0 bases at V and 4 bases at J, with 10 bases between the two ends. CDR3: CASSQDLQGYEQYF. The CDR3 DNA is TGTGCCAGCAGCCAAGATCTTCAGGGTTACGAGCAGTACTTC.

V usage is TRBV6-4 and J usage is TRBJ1-5, with D possibly being TRBD1 (6 bases). V was cut by 1 base and J by 0 bases, with 13 bases left in between. The V gene's germline CDR1 is MRHNA and CDR2 SNTAGT. The CDR3 runs 17 residues. The CDR3 is CASSDCEGDYSNQPQHF. The CDR3 DNA follows: TGTGCCAGCAGTGACTGTGAGGGGGACTATAGCAATCAGCCCCAGCATTTT.

Only one count was recorded for this clone. V gene TRBV6-5 combines with J gene TRBJ1-2, with D possibly matching TRBD1 (5 bases). V lost 3 bases, J lost 5 bases, and 10 bases lay in between. In germline, CDR1 is MNHEY, CDR2 SVGAGI. The CDR3 loop spans 13 amino acids. CDR3 sequence (DNA): TGTGCCAGCAGTTATCGCAGGGCATATGGCTACACCTTC. Its protein is CASSYRRAYGYTF.

The chain has TRBV5-1 and TRBJ2-5; the D gene is possibly TRBD1 (6 bases). V dropped 3 bases and J dropped 2 bases, with 8 bases sitting between them. The germline CDR1 and CDR2 sequences are SGHRS and YFSETQ. CDR3 length: 13 residues. CDR3 DNA sequence: TGCGCCAGCAGCTGGGACATTCAAGAGACCCAGTACTTC. Translation: CASSWDIQETQYF.

The gene calls are TRBV5-6 and TRBJ2-3, with 9 bases lining up with TRBD2. The CDR3 has 15 amino acids. Germline assignment: CDR1 SGHDT and CDR2 YYEEEE. The V and J ends lost 0 bases and 3 bases, in that order; junction bases with no gene match: 2. The CDR3 loop reads CASSLGLAGTDTQYF. CDR3 coding DNA: TGTGCCAGCAGCTTGGGTCTAGCGGGAACAGATACGCAGTATTTT.

The chain uses TRBV5-4 and TRBJ1-5; TRBD1 might be the D (6 bases). Germline V gives CDR1 SGHNT, CDR2 YYREEE (reference sequence). The germline V and J ends were trimmed by 4 bases and 7 bases, with 12 bases remaining between them. The CDR3 is 13 amino acids. In DNA, the CDR3 is TGTGCCAGCAGCCCAGACAGGTCGCAGCCCCAGCATTTT. As protein: CASSPDRSQPQHF. Full variable domain (rest looked up from reference TRBV5-4 and TRBJ1-5): ETGVTQSPTHLIKTRGQQVTLRCSSQSGHNTVSWYQQALGQGPQFIFQYYREEENGRGNFPPRFSGLQFPNYSSELNVNALELDDSALYLCASSPDRSQPQHFGDGTRLSIL.

V is TRBV14 and J is TRBJ1-6, with D possibly matching TRBD1 (6 bases). V lost 4 bases and J lost 13, with 17 bases in between. Germline CDR1 and CDR2: SGHDN and FVKESK. The CDR3 contains 14 residues. The DNA of the CDR3 is TGTGCCAGCAGCCCACTAATACAGGGTTCCCCCCTCCACTTT. Encoded protein: CASSPLIQGSPLHF.

The chain recombines TRBV4-1 with TRBJ2-1; tentative D call: TRBD1 (6 bases). Trimming left V 0 bases short and J 1 base short, with 7 bases between. Germline loops: CDR1 MGHRA, CDR2 YSYEKL. The CDR3 has 15 residues. CDR3 amino acids: CASSQDQGSYNEQFF. CDR3 coding DNA: TGCGCCAGCAGCCAAGATCAGGGGTCCTACAATGAGCAGTTCTTC.

The chain employs TRBV28 and TRBJ2-7; TRBD2 aligns across 7 bases. This CDR3 contains 15 residues. Trimming removed 5 bases from V and 6 bases from J; junction bases left unmatched: 13. Germline V lookup: CDR1 MDHEN, CDR2 SYDVKM. The CDR3 nucleotides are TGTGCCAGCAGTCTCTACGCGGGAGTCCCCTTCGAGCAGTACTTC. Protein product: CASSLYAGVPFEQYF.

The chain couples TRBV19 to TRBJ2-7; a weak D match, TRBD1 (6 bases). Trimming stripped 4 bases from V and 2 bases from J, with 12 bases between. Germline lookup yields CDR1 LNHDA and CDR2 SQIVND (reference sequence). This CDR3 has 14 amino acids. CDR3 DNA sequence: TGTGCCAGTAGTAGGACAGTTACTGCCTACGAGCAGTACTTC. Translating it yields CASSRTVTAYEQYF.

The rearrangement uses TRBV20-1 and TRBJ2-7; the D gene could be TRBD1 or TRBD2 (5 bases each). Germline CDR1 DFQATT, CDR2 SNEGSKA (reference sequence). This CDR3 region has 10 residues. V was pared by 6 bases and J by 4 bases, with 7 bases between. Written as DNA, the CDR3 is TGCAGTGCAGGGGAGTACGAGCAGTACTTC. This codes for CSAGEYEQYF.

The V and J genes are TRBV5-5 and TRBJ1-5, with D perhaps matching TRBD1 (5 bases). Per the germline V gene, CDR1 is SGHKS and CDR2 is YYEKEE (reference sequence). V gave up 3 bases and J gave up 0 bases, with 10 bases separating them. This CDR3 has 15 residues. CDR3 nucleotides: TGTGCCAGCAGCTGGCAGGGAGATAGCAATCAGCCCCAGCATTTT. Residues: CASSWQGDSNQPQHF.

The CDR3 nucleotides read TGTGCCAGCAGCGCCCGAGGACAGGGGCTGCAAGAGACCCAGTACTTC. It codes for CASSARGQGLQETQYF. The V and J genes are TRBV9 and TRBJ2-5, with TRBD1 matching 9 bases. V was clipped by 3 bases and J by 2 bases; unmatched bases: 8. This CDR3 spans 16 amino acids. Germline V gene lookup returns CDR1 SGDLS and CDR2 YYNGEE.

The chain combines TRBV5-4 with TRBJ1-6; 9 nucleotides align to TRBD1. The CDR3 spans 15 residues. Trimming took 1 base from V and 9 from J; bases not matched to a gene: 5. Per germline, CDR1 SGHNT and CDR2 YYREEE (reference sequence). The CDR3 protein is CASSLRGTGISPLHF. CDR3 nucleotide sequence: TGTGCCAGCAGCTTGCGGGGGACAGGGATTTCACCCCTCCACTTT.

The CDR3 reads CASSIQGWVDNEQFF. CDR3 DNA: TGTGCCAGCAGCATTCAGGGTTGGGTTGACAATGAGCAGTTCTTC. The V gene is TRBV9, the J gene TRBJ2-1, with D possibly being TRBD1 (5 bases). The CDR3 consists of 15 residues. CDR1 SGDLS and CDR2 YYNGEE come from the germline V gene. V was clipped by 4 bases and J by 5 bases, with 16 bases between them.

This sequence joins TRBV7-3 and TRBJ2-7; TRBD1 agrees at 10 bases. V dropped 2 bases and J dropped 6; count of bases not matched to a gene: 7. CDR3 length: 15 amino acids. CDR1 SGHTA and CDR2 FQGTGA come from the germline V gene. CDR3 nucleotide sequence: TGTGCCAGCAGCTTAGACCGGGACAGGGGCGGCGAGCAGTACTTC. It is translated as CASSLDRDRGGEQYF.

The rearrangement joins TRBV7-9 to TRBJ2-3, with 7 bases fitting TRBD2. The ends lost 8 bases at V and 8 bases at J; junction bases unmatched: 16. Germline CDR1 is SEHNR and CDR2 is FQNEAQ (reference sequence). The CDR3 totals 15 residues. CDR3 bases: TGTGCCAGCCGATACTCCAGCGGGATAAGGGGTACGCAGTATTTT. Translation gives CASRYSSGIRGTQYF. Combining the CDR3 with reference TRBV7-9 and TRBJ2-3 gives the whole variable domain DTGVSQNPRHKITKRGQNVTFRCDPISEHNRLYWYRQTLGQGPEFLTYFQNEAQLEKSRLLSDRFSAERPKGSFSTLEIQRTEQGDSAMYLCASRYSSGIRGTQYFGPGTRLTVL.